The sequence of this T cell receptor beta chain was determined in a study of shared clonotypes between healthy human individuals. Findings and limits, study-wide: Clonotypes not shared had lower generation probabilities than those common to all four donors.

The CDR3 is made up of 17 amino acids. Trimming removed 4 bases at V and 3 bases at J, with 19 bases between. Germline CDR1 and CDR2: SGDLS and YYNGEE. This clone was seen a single time. Its target is not known. Several immunoSEQ 96-well plates shared each subset's DNA, each plate a replicate. Sorted-subset replicate PCR reactions were performed with around 200 ng DNA, corresponding to roughly 31,000 T cell genomes. This table comes from immunoSEQ multiplex PCR, and its TCRdb copy is limited to in-frame clones, with some not included. This sample carries more than 1.2 million clones, approximately 98.5% of them seen once, and the ten largest clones take around 0.33%. Subsets obtained from CD4+ cells comprised CD45RA+ naive and CD45RA-negative memory cells.

This TCR was recovered from a young man in good health. Sequencing was done on a sample of naive CD4+ T cells sorted from blood. Sample subset: CD45RA+ positively selected. The chain couples TRBV9 to TRBJ2-2; TRBD2 might be the D (5 bases). CDR3 bases: TGTGCCAGCAGCCAGCTACCGGGCGGGCGGGACACCGGGGAGCTGTTTTTT. Translation gives CASSQLPGGRDTGELFF.